These 26 T cell receptor beta chains originate from one sample sequenced in a study of shared clonotypes between healthy human individuals. Assay: immunoSEQ multiplex PCR; the TCRdb copy retains only in-frame clones and omits some. The table has millions of clones, approximately 90% seen once. The sample taken for sequencing was naive CD4+ T cells sorted from blood. Subset noted: CD45RA+ positively selected. Receptor source: a man younger than 30 in good health.

The chain uses TRBV4-3 and TRBJ2-7, with 13 bases lining up with TRBD2. CDR1 is LGHNA, CDR2 YSLEER, per germline. There are 16 residues in the CDR3. The junction had 6 bases not matched to a gene; V was cut back by 1 base and J by 6 bases. The CDR3 DNA reads TGCGCCAGCAGCCAAGGCAGGACTAGCGGGAGAAGCGAGCAGTACTTC. This gives the protein CASSQGRTSGRSEQYF.

V gene TRBV7-6 combines with J gene TRBJ1-6; D may be TRBD1 (6 bases). The germline V and J ends were trimmed by 4 bases and 7 bases, with 20 bases remaining between them. The CDR3 runs to 17 residues. Germline CDR1 SGHVS, CDR2 FNYEAQ. The CDR3 sequence: CASSSGVGALGNSPLHF. DNA for the CDR3: TGTGCCAGCAGCTCGGGGGTGGGGGCATTAGGGAATTCACCCCTCCACTTT.

This chain links TRBV23-1 with TRBJ2-5; 10 bases map to TRBD2. TRBV23-1 is placed among ORFs of uncertain function. The CDR3 runs to 17 residues. V gave up 3 bases and J gave up 0 bases; unmatched junction bases: 7. The CDR3 DNA reads as TGCGCCAGCAGTCACCCTCAACTAGCGGGGAACCAAGAGACCCAGTACTTC. Translation: CASSHPQLAGNQETQYF.

V is TRBV21-1 and J is TRBJ2-1; no check of the table's D call, TRBD2, against the DNA was made. TRBV21-1 represents a pseudogene. There are 13 residues in the CDR3. The CDR3 region is CASPGLEYNEQFF. The CDR3 coding sequence is TGTGCCAGTCCGGGACTAGAGTACAATGAGCAGTTCTTC.

The chain recombines TRBV6-1 with TRBJ1-4, with unresolved D. Germline CDR1 MNHNS, CDR2 SASEGT. CDR3 size: 15 residues. V lost 3 bases, J lost 4 bases, and 12 bases lay in between. CDR3: CASSDFGRYNEKLFF. The CDR3 DNA reads TGTGCCAGCAGTGATTTCGGCAGATATAATGAAAAACTGTTTTTT.

The chain couples TRBV6-1 to TRBJ2-7; D gene ambiguous. V lost 7 bases to trimming and J lost 6 bases, with 10 bases between them. CDR1 is MNHNS and CDR2 is SASEGT in the germline V gene. This CDR3 is 11 amino acids long. The CDR3 nucleotides are TGTGCCAGCACTGATAGGGCCGAGCAGTACTTC. Its translation is CASTDRAEQYF.

J is TRBJ1-1 and V is TRBV10-2, with 7 bases that match TRBD1. The CDR3 length is 13 residues. Germline lookup yields CDR1 WSHSY and CDR2 SAAADI. V was pared by 6 bases and J by 0 bases, with 1 base of the junction left unmatched. The CDR3 is CASRDRVNTEAFF. The CDR3 DNA follows: TGCGCCAGCAGAGACAGGGTGAACACTGAAGCTTTCTTT.

V and J are TRBV5-1 and TRBJ1-1; D possibly corresponds to TRBD1 (6 bases). Germline V gives CDR1 SGHRS, CDR2 YFSETQ. V lost 4 bases to trimming and J lost 4 bases, with 14 bases between them. This CDR3 has 14 amino acids. This CDR3 reads CASSETGLVTEAFF. DNA for the CDR3: TGCGCCAGCAGCGAGACAGGTTTGGTCACTGAAGCTTTCTTT.

Concerning this clone: Compared with germline, one end of the junction differs, possibly owing to a read error. The chain joins TRBV11-2 to TRBJ1-3; D not certain. The length of the CDR3 is 16 residues. Germline V gene lookup returns CDR1 SGHAT and CDR2 FQNNGV. DNA for the CDR3: TGTGCCAGCAGCTATGCTAACCCCTCCTCTGGAAACATCATATATTTT. As protein: CASSYANPSSGNIIYF.

This clone showed up just once. The rearrangement joins TRBV28 to TRBJ1-6; perhaps TRBD1 as D (5 bases). This CDR3 contains 15 residues. V lost 6 bases and J 9 bases, leaving 18 bases between the germline ends. Per the germline V gene, CDR1 is MDHEN and CDR2 is SYDVKM. The CDR3 DNA is TGTGCCAGCAGGCCCGGGGGTATCGGTAGTTCACCCCTCCACTTT. Protein sequence: CASRPGGIGSSPLHF. The whole variable domain, remainder taken from reference TRBV28 and TRBJ1-6, is DVKVTQSSRYLVKRTGEKVFLECVQDMDHENMFWYRQDPGLGLRLIYFSYDVKMKEKGDIPEGYSVSREKKERFSLILESASTNQTSMYLCASRPGGIGSSPLHFGNGTRLTVT.

The V gene is TRBV12-5, the J gene TRBJ2-2; 9 bases align to TRBD2. CDR1 LGHNT and CDR2 FRNRAP come from the germline V gene. Unmatched junction bases numbered 16, after V lost 3 bases and J lost 5 bases. The CDR3 loop spans 19 amino acids. The DNA of the CDR3 is TGTGCTAGTGGTTTTATTCGAGACGGTGATAGCGGGAGTACCGGGGAGCTGTTTTTT. It specifies CASGFIRDGDSGSTGELFF.

As regards this clone: The sample has other DNA sequences that encode this CDR3 too. The chain carries TRBV11-2 and TRBJ2-7; possible D gene TRBD1, 5 bases. CDR3 length: 12 residues. Germline loops: CDR1 SGHAT, CDR2 FQNNGV. The germline V and J ends were trimmed by 1 base and 4 bases, with 5 bases remaining between them. CDR3 nucleotides: TGTGCCAGCAGCTTAGCAGGGTACGAGCAGTACTTC. The encoded protein is CASSLAGYEQYF.

The V call is TRBV5-1, the J call TRBJ2-1; D is undetermined. This CDR3 spans 14 amino acids. Deletions cut 3 bases from V and 2 bases from J, with 9 bases between. Per germline, CDR1 SGHRS and CDR2 YFSETQ. CDR3 in DNA: TGCGCCAGCAGCTACTCAGGAGCCTACAATGAGCAGTTCTTC. Translated: CASSYSGAYNEQFF.

Concerning this clone itself: This CDR3 is also generated by other DNA sequences in the sample. This rearrangement joins TRBV11-2 to TRBJ2-7, with a possible D match to TRBD2 (7 bases). Trimming took off 2 bases at V and 3 bases at J, with 11 bases between the two ends. The CDR3 sequence is 14 residues long. The germline CDR1 and CDR2 sequences are SGHAT and FQNNGV. The CDR3 protein is CASSLRGGIYEQYF. CDR3 DNA: TGTGCCAGCAGCTTAAGGGGGGGTATCTACGAGCAGTACTTC.

The rearrangement uses TRBV30 and TRBJ1-6, with D maybe TRBD1 (5 bases). The CDR3 is 20 residues long. Between the trimmed V and J ends, which lost 0 bases and 5 bases, there was a span of 26 bases. CDR1 is GTSNPN, CDR2 SVGIG, per germline (reference sequence). CDR3 sequence reads: CAWSVLKYRRGVFDNSPLHF. CDR3 DNA: TGTGCCTGGAGTGTACTGAAATACAGGAGAGGGGTTTTTGATAATTCACCCCTCCACTTT.

V usage is TRBV2 and J usage is TRBJ2-5; the D is unclear. Germline assignment: CDR1 SNHLY and CDR2 FYNNEI. Trimming removed 8 bases at V and 2 bases at J, with 9 bases between. The CDR3 covers 12 residues. The CDR3 sequence: CASVDAQETQYF. The CDR3 coding sequence is TGTGCCAGCGTAGATGCGCAAGAGACCCAGTACTTC.

Comments on this clone: Other DNA sequences from this sample encode an identical CDR3 as well. V is TRBV30 and J is TRBJ1-1, with 8 bases matching TRBD1. The germline V gene encodes CDR1 GTSNPN and CDR2 SVGIG (reference sequence). CDR3 length equals 13 residues. V lost 4 bases, J lost 3 bases, and 4 bases stayed unmatched. In DNA form, the CDR3 reads TGTGCCTGGAACAGGGGGTTGGACACTGAAGCTTTCTTT. Protein product: CAWNRGLDTEAFF.

The chain joins TRBV15 to TRBJ2-7; perhaps TRBD2 as D (5 bases). This CDR3 comprises 13 residues. Trimming left V 0 bases short and J 3 bases short, with 6 bases between. CDR1 is LNHNV, CDR2 YYDKDF, per germline (reference sequence). CDR3 bases: TGTGCCACCAGCAGAGATGAGGGCTACGAGCAGTACTTC. It encodes CATSRDEGYEQYF.

The chain has TRBV5-1 and TRBJ2-1; no firm D call. The CDR3 sequence is 15 residues long. V was clipped by 0 bases and J by 2 bases, with 9 bases between them. Germline V gene data show CDR1 as SGHRS and CDR2 as YFSETQ. CDR3 in amino acids: CASSLDIGAYNEQFF. The DNA of the CDR3 is TGCGCCAGCAGCTTGGACATTGGGGCCTACAATGAGCAGTTCTTC.

The rearrangement joins TRBV29-1 to TRBJ1-3; D remains ambiguous. Germline CDR1 is SQVTM and CDR2 is ANQGSEA. This CDR3 is built from 12 residues. V was clipped by 2 bases and J by 3 bases, with 5 bases between them. The chain's CDR3 is CSVEFRGNTIYF. CDR3 nucleotide sequence: TGCAGCGTTGAATTCCGTGGAAACACCATATATTTT.

The rearrangement links TRBV23-1 to TRBJ2-7, with a tentative D call TRBD1 (6 bases). TRBV23-1 is assigned to the ORF class and has an uncertain function. This CDR3 contains 16 residues. V was pared by 7 bases and J by 0 bases, with 19 bases between. The CDR3 DNA is TGCGCCAGCAAATTTCGACAGGACCTCAGCTCCTACGAGCAGTACTTC. Translating it yields CASKFRQDLSSYEQYF.

The chain carries TRBV19 and TRBJ2-7; D may be TRBD1 or TRBD2 (5 bases each). The CDR3 consists of 13 residues. Trimming took 7 bases from V and 2 from J, leaving 12 bases between them. CDR1 is LNHDA and CDR2 is SQIVND in the germline V gene (reference sequence). CDR3 DNA sequence: TGTGCCAGTAAACGGGACGGAGCCTACGAGCAGTACTTC. It codes for CASKRDGAYEQYF.

The CDR3 spells CASSVDQSKETQYF. CDR3 sequence (DNA): TGTGCCAGCAGCGTAGACCAATCGAAGGAGACCCAGTACTTC. The genes are TRBV9 and TRBJ2-5; D not resolved. The CDR3 covers 14 residues. The ends were cut back, 0 bases at V and 5 bases at J, with 11 bases in the middle. Germline V gene data show CDR1 as SGDLS and CDR2 as YYNGEE.

The V and J genes are TRBV25-1 and TRBJ2-5, with a weak D call TRBD2 (5 bases). Germline lookup yields CDR1 MGHDK and CDR2 SYGVNS. The CDR3 covers 12 residues. The V end was cut by 6 bases, the J end by 6 bases, with 11 bases between. The CDR3 DNA sequence: TGTGCCAGCAGGAGGGATTCTCAGACCCAGTACTTC. Protein sequence: CASRRDSQTQYF.

Concerning this clone: In the same sample, other DNA sequences code for this CDR3. The chain carries TRBV20-1 and TRBJ1-1; D gene unclear. From germline, CDR1 is DFQATT and CDR2 SNEGSKA (reference sequence). The CDR3 is made up of 11 amino acids. The V gene lost 4 bases and the J gene lost 0 bases, with 3 bases spanning the gap. CDR3 nucleotide sequence: TGCAGTGCTAACATGAACACTGAAGCTTTCTTT. Encoded protein: CSANMNTEAFF.

The rearrangement links TRBV2 to TRBJ2-7; D remains ambiguous. Germline V gives CDR1 SNHLY, CDR2 FYNNEI. The CDR3 consists of 11 residues. Trimming removed 2 bases at V and 6 bases at J, with 5 bases between. This chain's CDR3 is CASSESGEQYF. The CDR3 bases are TGTGCCAGCAGTGAATCGGGCGAGCAGTACTTC.